The rows below give T cell receptor beta chains drawn from one sample of a study of liver allograft versus peripheral blood T cells. TCRdb processed the reads anew with MiXCR; each CDR3 protein has one entry. The table shows about 1,900 distinct CDR3 sequences, with under 20% occurring only once. Receptors were obtained from a human patient who had a liver transplant. The T cells may come from the graft donor. The CDR3 runs from the conserved cysteine through the conserved F or W. D genes are given only for firm matches. Not every row has a clone size; where given, it reads once, few, many or a size class.

size	J	D	V	DNA	CDR3
few	TRBJ2-1	TRBD2	TRBV5-4	TGTGCCAGCAGCTTCTCGGGGGGAGGCAATGAGCAGTTCTTC	CASSFSGGGNEQFF
few	TRBJ1-5	TRBD1	TRBV6-5	TGTGCCAGCAGTTACAAAAGACCGGGACAGCCTTTCCCTCTCAATCAGCCCCAGCATTTT	CASSYKRPGQPFPLNQPQHF
medium-sized	TRBJ1-5	NA	TRBV6-1	TGTGCCAGCAGTGATCAGGACTCCGGGGGGCAGCCCCAGCATTTT	CASSDQDSGGQPQHF
medium-sized	TRBJ1-6	NA	TRBV10-3	TGTGCCACCTCCGGGGCGGGGGCGGCTTCACCCCTCCACTTT	CATSGAGAASPLHF
medium-sized	TRBJ2-7	NA	TRBV19	TGTGCCAGTAGTATAGTCGGTACCTACGAGCAGTACTTC	CASSIVGTYEQYF
NA	TRBJ1-6	TRBD1	TRBV27	TGTGCCAGCAGGCGGACAGGGAGCTATAATTCACCCCTCCACTTT	CASRRTGSYNSPLHF
many	TRBJ1-1	NA	TRBV12-3/TRBV12-4	TGTGCCAGCAGTTCCATAATGACGGTGAACACTGAAGCTTTCTTT	CASSSIMTVNTEAFF
medium-sized	TRBJ2-7	TRBD1	TRBV27	TGTGCCAGCAGTTTATTTGTCGCAGGGGGCTACGAGCAGTACTTC	CASSLFVAGGYEQYF
NA	TRBJ2-7	NA	TRBV25-1	TGTGCCAGCAGTGAAGGTAGGGTTAGCTCCTACGAGCAGTACTTC	CASSEGRVSSYEQYF
NA	TRBJ2-1	NA	TRBV27	TGTGCCAGCAGTACAGGGATTCACAATGAGCAGTTCTTC	CASSTGIHNEQFF
few	TRBJ1-5	NA	TRBV5-6	TGTGCCAGCAGCTTGGCACCTTTTAGCAATCAGCCCCAGCATTTT	CASSLAPFSNQPQHF
medium-sized	TRBJ1-2	TRBD1	TRBV7-2	TGTGCCAGCAGCTTAACTCCAGGACAGGGGACCTACTATGGCTACACCTTC	CASSLTPGQGTYYGYTF
medium-sized	TRBJ2-2	NA	TRBV9	TGTGCCAGCAGCGTGCGTTGGGACCGCGCGAACACCGGGGAGCTGTTTTTT	CASSVRWDRANTGELFF
NA	TRBJ1-1	NA	TRBV6-5	TGTGCCAGCAGTTACTTCGGGGGCACTGAAGCTTTCTTT	CASSYFGGTEAFF
NA	TRBJ1-1	NA	TRBV12-3/TRBV12-4	TGTGCCAGCAGTGACCCGGCGGGGGCCACTGAAGCTTTCTTT	CASSDPAGATEAFF